This T cell receptor (beta chain) was recorded in a study of blood T cells in healthy people across ages. The CDR3 totals 14 residues. Germline assignment: CDR1 SGHDT and CDR2 YYEEEE. With 4 bases removed from V and 1 base from J, the gap between germline ends came to 11 bases. Sample-barcoded 5' priming and a J-beta primer mix drove a second PCR of about 6 to 11 cycles. Researchers report that each sample yielded at least 2.5 million CDR3-containing paired-end reads. TCRdb reprocessed the 5' RACE reads with MiXCR, giving one entry per CDR3 protein. The data show hundreds of thousands of distinct CDR3 sequences, roughly 41% seen once. This clonotype showed up just once. Antigen unknown. Findings and caveats of the study: TCR beta diversity correlated strongly with naive T cell percentage. Older individuals had lower TCR beta diversity per million T cells (the decline was roughly linear).

The sample consisted of blood. The sequence came from an elderly man in good health. This rearrangement joins TRBV5-6 to TRBJ1-1, with D tentatively TRBD1 (6 bases). The CDR3 reads CASSETGRNTEAFF. The CDR3, as DNA: TGTGCCAGCAGCGAAACAGGGCGGAACACTGAAGCTTTCTTT.